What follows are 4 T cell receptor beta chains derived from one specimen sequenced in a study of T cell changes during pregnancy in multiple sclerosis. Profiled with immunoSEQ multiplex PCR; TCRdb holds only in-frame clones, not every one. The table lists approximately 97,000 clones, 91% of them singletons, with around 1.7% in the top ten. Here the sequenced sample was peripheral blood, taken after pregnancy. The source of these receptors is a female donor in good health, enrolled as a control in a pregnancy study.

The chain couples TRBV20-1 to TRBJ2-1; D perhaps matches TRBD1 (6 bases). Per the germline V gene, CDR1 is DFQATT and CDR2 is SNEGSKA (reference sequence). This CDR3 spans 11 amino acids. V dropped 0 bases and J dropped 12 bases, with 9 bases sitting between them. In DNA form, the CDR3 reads TGCAGTGCTAGAGATAGCAGGGGGCAGTTCTTC. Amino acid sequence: CSARDSRGQFF.

The CDR3, as DNA: TGTGCCAGCAGAGAGGGGGGTGGGGACAGGGGGCTTAATGAGCAGTTCTTC. Translation gives CASREGGGDRGLNEQFF. The chain carries TRBV28 and TRBJ2-1; TRBD1 matches 12 bases. V shed 6 bases, J shed 7 bases, and the junction held 13 bases outside the gene matches. The CDR3 has 17 residues. CDR1 and CDR2 from the germline V gene are MDHEN and SYDVKM.

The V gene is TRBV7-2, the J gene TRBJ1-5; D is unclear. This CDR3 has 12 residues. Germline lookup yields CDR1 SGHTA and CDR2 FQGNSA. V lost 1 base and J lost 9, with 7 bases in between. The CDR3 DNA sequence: TGTGCCAGCAGCTTAGGTCCGGGGCCCCAGCATTTT. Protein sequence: CASSLGPGPQHF.

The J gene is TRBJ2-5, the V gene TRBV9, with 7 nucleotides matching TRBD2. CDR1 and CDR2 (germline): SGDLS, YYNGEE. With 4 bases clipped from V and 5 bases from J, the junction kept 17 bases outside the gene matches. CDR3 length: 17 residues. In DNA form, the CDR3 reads TGTGCCAGCAGCCCCAGCGGGACTACCCCGAGTGGGGAGACCCAGTACTTC. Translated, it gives CASSPSGTTPSGETQYF.